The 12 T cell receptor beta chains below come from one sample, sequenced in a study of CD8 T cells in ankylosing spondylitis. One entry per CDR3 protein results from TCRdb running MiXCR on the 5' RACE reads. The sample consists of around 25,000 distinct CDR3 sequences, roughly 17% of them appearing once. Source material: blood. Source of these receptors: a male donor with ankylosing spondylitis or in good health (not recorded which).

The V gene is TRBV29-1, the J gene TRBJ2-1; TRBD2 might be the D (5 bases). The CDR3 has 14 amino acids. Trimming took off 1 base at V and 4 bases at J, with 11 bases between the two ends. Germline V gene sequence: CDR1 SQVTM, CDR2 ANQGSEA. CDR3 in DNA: TGCAGCGTTGAAGTTGGTCTAGCTTACAATGAGCAGTTCTTC. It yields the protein CSVEVGLAYNEQFF.

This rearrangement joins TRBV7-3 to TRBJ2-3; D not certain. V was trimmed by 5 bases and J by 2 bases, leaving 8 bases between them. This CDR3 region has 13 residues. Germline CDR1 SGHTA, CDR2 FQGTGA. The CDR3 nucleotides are TGTGCCAGCAGCGTGGACCACACAGATACGCAGTATTTT. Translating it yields CASSVDHTDTQYF.

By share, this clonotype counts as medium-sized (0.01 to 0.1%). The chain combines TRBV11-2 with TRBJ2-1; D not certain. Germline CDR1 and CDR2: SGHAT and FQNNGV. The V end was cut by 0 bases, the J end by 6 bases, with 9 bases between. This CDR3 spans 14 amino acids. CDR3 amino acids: CASSLDLVLNEQFF. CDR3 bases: TGTGCCAGCAGCTTAGATCTCGTTCTCAATGAGCAGTTCTTC.

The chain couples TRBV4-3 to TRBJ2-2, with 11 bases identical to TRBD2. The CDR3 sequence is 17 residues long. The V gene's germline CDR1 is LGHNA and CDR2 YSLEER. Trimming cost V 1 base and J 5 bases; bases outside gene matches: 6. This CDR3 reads CASSQVIVAGGTGELFF. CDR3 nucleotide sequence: TGCGCCAGCAGCCAAGTCATCGTAGCGGGAGGGACCGGGGAGCTGTTTTTT.

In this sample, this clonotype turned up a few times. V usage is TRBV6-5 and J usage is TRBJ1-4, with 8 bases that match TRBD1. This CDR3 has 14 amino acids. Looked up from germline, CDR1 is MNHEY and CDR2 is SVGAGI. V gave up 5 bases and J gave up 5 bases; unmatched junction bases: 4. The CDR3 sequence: CASSNRGGNEKLFF. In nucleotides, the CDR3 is TGTGCCAGCAGTAACAGGGGGGGAAATGAAAAACTGTTTTTT.

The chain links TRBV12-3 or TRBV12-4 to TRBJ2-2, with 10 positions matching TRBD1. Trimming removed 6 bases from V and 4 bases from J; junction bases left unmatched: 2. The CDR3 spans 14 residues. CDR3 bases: TGTGCCAGCAGGGGGACAGGGGCCACCGGGGAGCTGTTTTTT. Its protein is CASRGTGATGELFF.

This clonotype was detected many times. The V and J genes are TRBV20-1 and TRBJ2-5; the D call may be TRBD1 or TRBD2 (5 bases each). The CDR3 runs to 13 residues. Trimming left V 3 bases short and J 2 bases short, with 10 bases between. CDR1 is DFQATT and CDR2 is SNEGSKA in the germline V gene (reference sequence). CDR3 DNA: TGCAGTGCTAGTCTGGGGACGCAAGAGACCCAGTACTTC. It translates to CSASLGTQETQYF.

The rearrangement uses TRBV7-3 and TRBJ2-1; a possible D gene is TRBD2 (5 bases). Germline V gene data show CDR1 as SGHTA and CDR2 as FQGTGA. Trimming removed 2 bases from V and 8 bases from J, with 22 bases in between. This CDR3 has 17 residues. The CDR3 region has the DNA TGTGCCAGCAGCTTATTAGCGCGAACCCAGTATCCCGATGAGCAGTTCTTC. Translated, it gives CASSLLARTQYPDEQFF.

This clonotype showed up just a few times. The CDR3: CSVAGASYEQYF. DNA of the CDR3: TGCAGCGTAGCGGGAGCGTCCTACGAGCAGTACTTC. The chain is built from TRBV29-1 and TRBJ2-7, with 8 bases lining up with TRBD2. V shed 6 bases, J shed 1 base, and the junction held 2 bases outside the gene matches. Looked up from germline, CDR1 is SQVTM and CDR2 is ANQGSEA. The CDR3 totals 12 residues.

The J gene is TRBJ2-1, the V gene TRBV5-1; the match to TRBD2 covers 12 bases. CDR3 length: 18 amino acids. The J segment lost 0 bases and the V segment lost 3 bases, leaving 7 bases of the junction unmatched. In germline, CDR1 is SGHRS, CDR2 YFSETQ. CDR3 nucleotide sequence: TGCGCCAGCAGCTCGGGGCTAGCGGGGGGGGTCTCCTACAATGAGCAGTTCTTC. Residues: CASSSGLAGGVSYNEQFF.

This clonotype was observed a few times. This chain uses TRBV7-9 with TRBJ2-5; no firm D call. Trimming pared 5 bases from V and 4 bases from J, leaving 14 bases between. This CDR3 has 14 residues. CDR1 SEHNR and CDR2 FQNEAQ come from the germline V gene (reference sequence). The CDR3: CASSPNPGLETQYF. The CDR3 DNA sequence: TGTGCCAGCAGCCCTAACCCGGGTTTAGAGACCCAGTACTTC.

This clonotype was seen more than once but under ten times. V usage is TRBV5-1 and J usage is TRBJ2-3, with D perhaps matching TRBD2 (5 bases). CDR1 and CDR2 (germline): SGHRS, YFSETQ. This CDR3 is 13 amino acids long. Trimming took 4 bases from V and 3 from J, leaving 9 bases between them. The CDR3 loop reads CASSARLTDTQYF. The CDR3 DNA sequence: TGCGCCAGCAGCGCTCGACTAACAGATACGCAGTATTTT.